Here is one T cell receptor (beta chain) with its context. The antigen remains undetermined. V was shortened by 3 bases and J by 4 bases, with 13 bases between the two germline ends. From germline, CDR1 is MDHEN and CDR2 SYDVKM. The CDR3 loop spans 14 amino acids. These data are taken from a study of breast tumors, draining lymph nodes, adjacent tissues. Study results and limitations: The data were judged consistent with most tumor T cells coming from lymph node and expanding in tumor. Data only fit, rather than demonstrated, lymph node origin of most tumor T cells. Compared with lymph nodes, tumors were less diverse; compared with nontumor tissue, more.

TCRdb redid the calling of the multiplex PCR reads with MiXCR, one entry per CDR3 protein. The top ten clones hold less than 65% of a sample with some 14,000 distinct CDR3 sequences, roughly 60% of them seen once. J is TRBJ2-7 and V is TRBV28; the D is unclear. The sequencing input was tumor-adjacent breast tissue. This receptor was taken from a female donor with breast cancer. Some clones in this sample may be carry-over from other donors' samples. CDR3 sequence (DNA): TGTGCCAGCAGTTTCGTAGGGATCTCGTACGAGCAGTACTTC. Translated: CASSFVGISYEQYF.